Shown below are 23 T cell receptor beta chains from a single sample sequenced in a study of PD-1 blockade in classical Hodgkin lymphoma. The repertoire was sequenced with immunoSEQ multiplex PCR; TCRdb's copy has only in-frame clones and lacks some. Of more than 140,000 clones in the sample, about 81% were seen once. Exposure to brentuximab vedotin varied, and each patient had relapsed following autologous stem cell transplantation. Here the sequenced sample was peripheral blood mononuclear cells (PBMCs), taken before the second cycle of nivolumab. These receptors were obtained from a human donor with classical Hodgkin lymphoma.

V usage is TRBV18 and J usage is TRBJ2-7; no definite D call. There are 13 residues in the CDR3. V was clipped by 2 bases and J by 3 bases, with 8 bases between them. Per germline, CDR1 KGHSH and CDR2 LQKENI. CDR3 sequence reads: CASSPGGDYEQYF. The CDR3 region has the DNA TGTGCCAGCTCACCAGGCGGAGACTACGAGCAGTACTTC.

This clone has only one observation. The V call is TRBV6-5, the J call TRBJ2-7, with D perhaps given as TRBD1 or TRBD2 (5 bases each). The CDR3 has 15 residues. V was clipped by 6 bases and J by 2 bases, with 17 bases between them. Germline CDR1 and CDR2: MNHEY and SVGAGI. CDR3 coding DNA: TGTGCCAGCAGCCCTAGGAGGACAACTCCCTACGAGCAGTACTTC. Translated: CASSPRRTTPYEQYF.

This rearrangement joins TRBV12-2 to TRBJ2-3; the table names TRBD2, a call not compared with the DNA. TRBV12-2 is annotated as a pseudogene. The CDR3 consists of 21 residues. This chain's CDR3 is CASRFPLLAGLSPRGTDTQYF. The DNA of the CDR3 is TGTGCAAGTCGCTTTCCACTTCTAGCGGGCCTCTCCCCGCGAGGAACAGATACGCAGTATTTT.

The rearrangement joins TRBV10-3 to TRBJ2-7; D is uncertain. CDR1 ENHRY and CDR2 SYGVKD come from the germline V gene. V gave up 1 base and J gave up 3 bases, with 10 bases separating them. The CDR3 spans 14 residues. The CDR3 coding sequence is TGTGCCATCAGTGAGTATGGGCAGTTCTACGAGCAGTACTTC. Residues: CAISEYGQFYEQYF.

The chain has TRBV7-9 and TRBJ1-3; 7 bases are a match to TRBD1. The CDR3 spans 16 residues. V lost 6 bases, J lost 3 bases, and 11 bases stayed unmatched. From germline, CDR1 is SEHNR and CDR2 FQNEAQ (reference sequence). This CDR3 is CASSSPQTGSGNTIYF. For the CDR3, the DNA is TGTGCCAGCAGTTCACCTCAGACAGGGAGTGGAAACACCATATATTTT.

The chain couples TRBV5-4 to TRBJ2-3; 10 positions match TRBD1. The CDR3 is made up of 17 amino acids. Germline V gene data show CDR1 as SGHNT and CDR2 as YYREEE (reference sequence). Losses at the gene ends were 4 bases for V and 1 base for J; bases not matched to a gene: 9. CDR3 loop: CASSKPGQGRGTDTQYF. CDR3 in DNA: TGTGCCAGCAGCAAACCGGGACAGGGGAGAGGCACAGATACGCAGTATTTT.

Here the CDR3 DNA reads TGTGCCAGCAGCCCTGATTGGGAGGGGTGGTACGAGCAGTACTTC. It codes for CASSPDWEGWYEQYF. This chain connects TRBV7-6 to TRBJ2-5, with TRBD2 identical over 7 bases. The DNA end is more similar to TRBJ2-7, so the J call may be wrong. The CDR3 loop spans 15 amino acids. Germline CDR1 is SGHVS and CDR2 is FNYEAQ.

The chain employs TRBV18 and TRBJ2-5, with 7 nucleotides matching TRBD1. The trim removed 5 bases at V and 6 bases at J, leaving 18 bases unmatched. The length of the CDR3 is 17 residues. The germline CDR1 and CDR2 sequences are KGHSH and LQKENI. Here the CDR3 DNA reads TGTGCCAGCTCAACCCTCACAGGGGTGGGTACGCAGAAGACCCAGTACTTC. This codes for CASSTLTGVGTQKTQYF. The complete variable domain, with remaining parts taken from reference TRBV18 and TRBJ2-5, reads NAGVMQNPRHLVRRRGQEARLRCSPMKGHSHVYWYRQLPEEGLKFMVYLQKENIIDESGMPKERFSAEFPKEGPSILRIQQVVRGDSAAYFCASSTLTGVGTQKTQYFGPGTRLLVL.

Note on this clone: The sample contains more than one DNA sequence encoding this CDR3. This chain uses TRBV6-5 with TRBJ1-1; no firm D call. In germline, CDR1 is MNHEY, CDR2 SVGAGI. This CDR3 region has 15 residues. Trimming pared 2 bases from V and 1 base from J, leaving 11 bases between. CDR3 nucleotide sequence: TGTGCCAGCAGTTACAATCCGGGATCGAACACTGAAGCTTTCTTT. Amino acid sequence: CASSYNPGSNTEAFF.

This clone appeared a few times. This chain joins TRBV10-1 and TRBJ2-4; TRBD1 is a possible D gene (5 bases). Per germline, CDR1 WNHNN and CDR2 SYGVQD (reference sequence). V was cut by 7 bases and J by 0 bases, with 25 bases left in between. This CDR3 spans 19 amino acids. The CDR3 DNA reads TGCGCCAGCATTACAGGTGACCCTGCTAAACTCCTAGCCAAAAACATTCAGTACTTC. Protein product: CASITGDPAKLLAKNIQYF.

The V call is TRBV25-1, the J call TRBJ2-4; the match to TRBD1 covers 7 bases. Germline V gene lookup returns CDR1 MGHDK and CDR2 SYGVNS. Germline trimming cut 4 bases from V and 5 bases from J; bases unmatched to any gene: 2. The CDR3 extends over 13 amino acids. The CDR3 region has the DNA TGTGCCAGCAGTGCGACAGGGCAAAACATTCAGTACTTC. Encoded protein: CASSATGQNIQYF.

At least ten counts were recorded for this clone. The J gene is TRBJ1-3, the V gene TRBV19; possibly TRBD1 for D (5 bases). The CDR3 runs to 18 residues. Germline V gives CDR1 LNHDA, CDR2 SQIVND (reference sequence). The V end lost 2 bases, the J end lost 0 bases, and 17 bases lay between the germline ends. CDR3 DNA sequence: TGTGCCAGTAGTATATCCCAGGGACTTGCAGACTCTGGAAACACCATATATTTT. It is translated as CASSISQGLADSGNTIYF.

The J gene is TRBJ1-4, the V gene TRBV7-2; tentative D call: TRBD1 (5 bases). The germline V gene encodes CDR1 SGHTA and CDR2 FQGNSA. Trimming took off 5 bases at V and 6 bases at J, with 13 bases between the two ends. This CDR3 spans 14 amino acids. This CDR3 reads CASSPRVGDEKLFF. In nucleotides, the CDR3 is TGTGCCAGCAGCCCTCGGGTGGGGGATGAAAAACTGTTTTTT.

The rearrangement joins TRBV18 to TRBJ2-4; 7 bases map to TRBD1. Trimming removed 3 bases from V and 0 bases from J; junction bases left unmatched: 2. This CDR3 comprises 15 residues. The V gene's germline CDR1 is KGHSH and CDR2 LQKENI. The CDR3 DNA sequence: TGTGCCAGCTCACCCCAGGGGGAAGCCAAAAACATTCAGTACTTC. As protein: CASSPQGEAKNIQYF.

This sequence joins TRBV7-2 and TRBJ2-3; D ambiguous. V dropped 4 bases and J dropped 3 bases, with 8 bases sitting between them. This CDR3 has 13 amino acids. Germline CDR1 and CDR2: SGHTA and FQGNSA. The CDR3 DNA follows: TGTGCCAGCAGCTCGCGTCTAACAGATACGCAGTATTTT. The encoded protein is CASSSRLTDTQYF.

The chain employs TRBV30 and TRBJ2-1, with D perhaps TRBD2 (5 bases). This CDR3 has 13 residues. CDR1 is GTSNPN, CDR2 SVGIG, per germline (reference sequence). The V and J ends lost 0 bases and 6 bases respectively, with 9 bases between them. The DNA for the CDR3 is TGTGCCTGGAGTGTACAAGCGGTCAATGAGCAGTTCTTC. The encoded protein is CAWSVQAVNEQFF.

There are a few counts of this clone. The chain links TRBV11-3 to TRBJ1-2; D possibly corresponds to TRBD1 (5 bases). Germline lookup yields CDR1 SGHNT and CDR2 YENEEA. The CDR3 is made up of 13 amino acids. Trimming removed 4 bases at V and 4 bases at J, with 10 bases between. The CDR3 DNA reads TGTGCCAGCAGCTCTCGACAGAGCTATGGCTACACCTTC. Translated, it gives CASSSRQSYGYTF.

The genes are TRBV18 and TRBJ2-7, with 7 bases matching TRBD1. Unmatched junction bases numbered 5, after V lost 4 bases and J lost 2 bases. Looked up from germline, CDR1 is KGHSH and CDR2 is LQKENI. CDR3 size: 14 residues. CDR3 nucleotides: TGTGCCAGCTCACTATGGGACAGAGCCTACGAGCAGTACTTC. This translates into CASSLWDRAYEQYF.

The rearrangement links TRBV7-9 to TRBJ1-4; D possibly corresponds to TRBD1 (5 bases). The CDR3 sequence is 14 residues long. CDR1 SEHNR and CDR2 FQNEAQ come from the germline V gene (reference sequence). The V gene lost 2 bases and the J gene lost 7 bases, with 11 bases spanning the gap. The CDR3 reads CASSLPTASEKLFF. The CDR3 nucleotides are TGTGCCAGCAGCTTACCGACAGCTAGTGAAAAACTGTTTTTT.

A few counts support this clone. V usage is TRBV7-3 and J usage is TRBJ2-1; perhaps TRBD2 as D (6 bases). V was cut by 5 bases and J by 3 bases, with 11 bases left in between. CDR3 length equals 14 residues. Per the germline V gene, CDR1 is SGHTA and CDR2 is FQGTGA. The chain's CDR3 is CASSPLGGYNEQFF. As DNA, the CDR3 is TGTGCCAGCAGCCCCCTCGGGGGCTACAATGAGCAGTTCTTC. Full variable domain (outside the CDR3, taken from reference TRBV7-3 and TRBJ2-1): GAGVSQTPSNKVTEKGKYVELRCDPISGHTALYWYRQSLGQGPEFLIYFQGTGAADDSGLPNDRFFAVRPEGSVSTLKIQRTERGDSAVYLCASSPLGGYNEQFFGPGTRLTVL.

The chain combines TRBV27 with TRBJ1-1, with unresolved D. Germline CDR1 reads MNHEY; CDR2 reads SMNVEV (reference sequence). Between the trimmed V and J ends, which lost 2 bases and 4 bases, there was a span of 8 bases. The CDR3 is 13 residues long. CDR3 in DNA: TGTGCCAGCAGTTTAGGGCCGACCACTGAAGCTTTCTTT. Translated: CASSLGPTTEAFF.

This chain uses TRBV20-1 with TRBJ1-2; TRBD1 agrees at 8 bases. CDR3 length: 11 residues. V was pared by 7 bases and J by 8 bases, with 6 bases of the junction left unmatched. Per germline, CDR1 DFQATT and CDR2 SNEGSKA (reference sequence). CDR3 region: CSVRGQGGYTF. The CDR3 DNA follows: TGCAGTGTCCGAGGACAGGGAGGCTACACCTTC.

The rearrangement joins TRBV27 to TRBJ1-5; D may be TRBD1 (5 bases). This CDR3 contains 14 residues. In germline, CDR1 is MNHEY, CDR2 SMNVEV (reference sequence). Trimming pared 7 bases from V and 7 bases from J, leaving 17 bases between. This chain's CDR3 is CASTPLGGDQPQHF. The DNA of the CDR3 is TGTGCCAGCACCCCCCTTGGGGGGGACCAGCCCCAGCATTTT.